This TCR beta chain originates from a study of cytomegalovirus exposure and HLA in healthy donors. Study as a whole: Across around 400 genotyped donors, approximately 81% landed in the Caucasian-associated ancestry cluster. Study-level points and caveats: Of the V segments, some could not be distinguished, including TRBV6-2 and TRBV6-3, and were excluded.

Germline assignment: CDR1 ENHRY and CDR2 SYGVKD. The length of the CDR3 is 13 residues. V was trimmed by 6 bases and J by 7 bases, leaving 15 bases between them. Primers: 60 Vbeta forward and 13 Jbeta reverse. Here immunoSEQ multiplex PCR was the method, and the copy in TCRdb shows in-frame clones only, minus some. The sample holds under 200,000 clones, roughly 78% seen once. Worth noting for this clone: No antigen is known for it.

The sequence derives from a woman aged 40 to 50 in good health and CMV-seronegative. Sequencing input: PBMCs. The V and J genes are TRBV10-3 and TRBJ1-1; D not resolved. The CDR3 region has the DNA TGTGCCATCAGCGACCAAGGACGGGGTGAAGCTTTCTTT. Encoded protein: CAISDQGRGEAFF.